This T cell receptor beta chain was captured in a study of OX40 agonist ivuxolimab in advanced cancers. Across the study: Patients undergoing dose escalation presented with hepatocellular carcinoma, melanoma, renal cell or head and neck cancer.

Germline V gene lookup returns CDR1 SGHAT and CDR2 FQNNGV. Germline trimming cut 4 bases from V and 4 bases from J; bases unmatched to any gene: 9. The CDR3 length is 15 residues. Assay used: immunoSEQ multiplex PCR; TCRdb lists only in-frame clones, some missing. The sample includes 50,000 to 75,000 clones, around 87% of them seen just once. The sample in question was CD4+ or CD8+ T cells sorted from blood, obtained in a trial of the OX40 agonist ivuxolimab. V gene TRBV11-2 combines with J gene TRBJ1-1; 7 nucleotides line up with TRBD1. The receptor's source is an adult with an advanced solid tumor such as melanoma, head and neck, liver or kidney cancer. The DNA of the CDR3 is TGTGCCAGCAGCTATACCCCCGACAGGGTCACTGAAGCTTTCTTT. As protein: CASSYTPDRVTEAFF.